Included here is one T cell receptor beta chain sequence, with context. Its specificity is not known. This entry comes from a study of lymphopenia after photon versus proton radiotherapy. Study results and limitations: Survival link was tested only in deceased patients; proton benefit remains a possibility. Photon-treated patients lost naive T cells and TCR diversity; proton-treated stayed stable.

Sequencing was performed with immunoSEQ multiplex PCR; in TCRdb, only in-frame clones are kept and a portion is missing. The top ten hold about 2% of the sample, which has some 55,000 clones, approximately 84% seen once. The TCR sequence derives from a man aged 35-49 years with gastric cancer. The sequenced sample was peripheral blood, obtained from a patient treated with photon-based radiotherapy.

This chain's CDR3 is CASSFFNQPQHF. As DNA, the CDR3 is TGTGCCAGCAGCTTTTTCAATCAGCCCCAGCATTTT. The chain joins TRBV5-8 to TRBJ1-5; D remains ambiguous. The CDR3 loop spans 12 amino acids. Between the trimmed V and J ends, which lost 2 bases and 3 bases, there was a span of 3 bases. From germline, CDR1 is SGHTS and CDR2 YDEGEE.